The TCR beta chain under discussion was sequenced for a study of T-cell reconstitution after alpha-beta-depleted transplantation in children. Study-wide findings and caveats: A year post-transplant, T-cell counts and diversity derived mostly from newly produced T cells. From surviving recipient T cells and thymic progenitors came the high day-60 TCRbeta diversity observed in some patients. About two months after transplant, alpha-beta T cells reportedly came from several hundred expanded graft clones.

The V gene's germline CDR1 is SQVTM and CDR2 ANQGSEA. The CDR3 sequence is 13 residues long. V lost 4 bases and J lost 7, with 14 bases in between. This clonotype was recorded many times. Its antigen is currently unknown. Molecular barcoding with unique molecular identifiers was used for the TCRbeta library. TCRdb processed the PCR reads anew with MiXCR; each CDR3 protein has one entry. The sample yields approximately 190,000 distinct CDR3 sequences, around 5.9% seen once. The starting material was PBMCs, obtained before TCRalphabeta/CD19-depleted stem cell transplant. The V and J genes are TRBV29-1 and TRBJ2-1; D gene ambiguous. This TCR was sampled from a girl under three years old with combined immunodeficiency, due to receive a stem cell transplant. Here the CDR3 DNA reads TGCAGCGTTGGGCCCGCTAGTTCGAATGAGCAGTTCTTC. Its protein is CSVGPASSNEQFF.